What follows are 29 T cell receptor beta chains derived from one specimen sequenced in a study of blood T cell repertoires in COVID-19 (dated by TCRdb to 2018 to 2020). The library relied on the immunoSEQ multiplex PCR assay. TCRdb's version of the immuneACCESS table is confined to in-frame rearrangements and falls short of the full clone set. An unresolved V gene accounts for under half of the shortfall where checked; the remainder is of unknown origin. This sample comprises a few hundred thousand clones, about 86% of them detected only once. Almost 2% of the sample is taken by the ten largest. The sample taken for sequencing was peripheral blood. The receptor set was obtained from a man between 25 and 39 years old with active or convalescent COVID-19.

The rearrangement uses TRBV27 and TRBJ2-1, with 8 bases lining up with TRBD2. CDR1 and CDR2 from the germline V gene are MNHEY and SMNVEV (reference sequence). V trimming: 6 bases; J trimming: 2 bases; junction bases outside the gene matches: 6. This CDR3 is 15 amino acids long. CDR3 nucleotide sequence: TGTGCCAGCAGGAATAGCGGGGAACCCTACAATGAGCAGTTCTTC. Its translation: CASRNSGEPYNEQFF.

This chain links TRBV21-1 with TRBJ1-2; the table names TRBD1, a call not compared with the DNA. TRBV21-1 is tagged as a pseudogene. The length of the CDR3 is 12 residues. The CDR3 nucleotides read TGTAGTCACCGCACAGATAACTATGGCTACACCTTC. Translating it yields CSHRTDNYGYTF.

The CDR3 spells CASSSPGPRGDSPLHF. The CDR3 DNA follows: TGTGCCAGCAGCTCTCCGGGACCCAGGGGTGATTCACCCCTCCACTTT. The chain uses TRBV13 and TRBJ1-6; the D gene is possibly TRBD1 (6 bases). Germline-derived CDR1 and CDR2 are PRHDT and FYEKMQ (reference sequence). The CDR3 extends over 16 amino acids. V shed 4 bases and J shed 8 bases, with 18 bases lying between them.

This chain uses TRBV30 with TRBJ1-4, with 7 positions matching TRBD1. The ends lost 1 base at V and 11 bases at J; junction bases unmatched: 4. This CDR3 contains 12 residues. Looked up from germline, CDR1 is GTSNPN and CDR2 is SVGIG (reference sequence). CDR3 residues: CAWSATQGKLFF. CDR3 coding DNA: TGTGCCTGGAGTGCTACACAGGGGAAACTGTTTTTT.

V and J are TRBV13 and TRBJ2-7, with D perhaps TRBD2 (6 bases). Trimming removed 5 bases at V and 3 bases at J, with 17 bases between. CDR3 length: 15 residues. The germline gives CDR1 PRHDT, CDR2 FYEKMQ (reference sequence). CDR3 nucleotides: TGTGCCAGCAGCCCGGCGGGGCTAGGTATCTACGAGCAGTACTTC. It translates to CASSPAGLGIYEQYF.

The chain uses TRBV9 and TRBJ1-2; D not certain. The CDR3 consists of 14 residues. Germline CDR1 and CDR2: SGDLS and YYNGEE. V lost 3 bases and J lost 5, with 14 bases in between. CDR3 DNA sequence: TGTGCCAGCAGCGGATTGGATCGGGGTTATGGCTACACCTTC. Its translation is CASSGLDRGYGYTF.

This chain connects TRBV3-1 (or the pseudogene TRBV3-2) to TRBJ2-3; D remains unclear. With 2 bases removed from V and 8 bases from J, the gap between germline ends came to 14 bases. The germline gives CDR1 LGHDT, CDR2 YNNKEL (reference sequence). This CDR3 comprises 14 residues. CDR3 bases: TGTGCCAGCAGCCAAACGAGGTCCGGCTTTACGCAGTATTTT. Protein sequence: CASSQTRSGFTQYF.

The CDR3 is CASSNPGLAGGGTDTQYF. The CDR3 nucleotides read TGTGCCAGCAGCAACCCGGGACTAGCGGGGGGGGGCACAGATACGCAGTATTTT. The chain links TRBV9 to TRBJ2-3, with 16 nucleotides matching TRBD2. Germline values: CDR1 SGDLS, CDR2 YYNGEE. J lost 1 base, V lost 4 bases, and 6 bases had no gene match. The CDR3 is made up of 18 amino acids.

This sequence joins TRBV19 and TRBJ2-3; D is unclear. The V end lost 10 bases, the J end lost 2 bases, and 16 bases lay between the germline ends. Per the germline V gene, CDR1 is LNHDA and CDR2 is SQIVND (reference sequence). There are 14 residues in the CDR3. The CDR3 coding sequence is TGTGCCACGAAGACTCTAACCAACACAGATACGCAGTATTTT. This codes for CATKTLTNTDTQYF.

This clone was picked up one time. V usage is TRBV27 and J usage is TRBJ1-2; 7 bases are a match to TRBD1. V gave up 4 bases and J gave up 4 bases; unmatched junction bases: 6. CDR3 length: 14 amino acids. From germline, CDR1 is MNHEY and CDR2 SMNVEV (reference sequence). CDR3: CASSYTTGPYGYTF. The CDR3 nucleotides read TGTGCCAGCAGTTATACGACAGGGCCCTATGGCTACACCTTC.

V and J are TRBV5-1 and TRBJ1-4; 9 bases map to TRBD1. With 0 bases clipped from V and 10 bases from J, the junction kept 4 bases outside the gene matches. Germline CDR1 SGHRS, CDR2 YFSETQ. The CDR3 consists of 14 residues. CDR3 coding DNA: TGCGCCAGCAGCTTGGGACAGGGGGATGGAAAACTGTTTTTT. It codes for CASSLGQGDGKLFF.

The chain combines TRBV5-6 with TRBJ1-1, with 7 positions matching TRBD1. CDR1 and CDR2 (germline): SGHDT, YYEEEE. Trimming removed 4 bases from V and 1 base from J; junction bases left unmatched: 4. The CDR3 runs to 14 residues. In nucleotides, the CDR3 is TGTGCCAGCAGCCAGGGGGTACCGAACACTGAAGCTTTCTTT. Translation gives CASSQGVPNTEAFF. Full variable domain (missing parts from reference TRBV5-6 and TRBJ1-1): DAGVTQSPTHLIKTRGQQVTLRCSPKSGHDTVSWYQQALGQGPQFIFQYYEEEERQRGNFPDRFSGHQFPNYSSELNVNALLLGDSALYLCASSQGVPNTEAFFGQGTRLTVV.

CDR3: CATSREYQMTVYNQPQHF. DNA of the CDR3: TGTGCCACCAGCAGAGAGTATCAAATGACAGTATACAATCAGCCCCAGCATTTT. The V gene is TRBV15, the J gene TRBJ1-5; D perhaps matches TRBD1 (5 bases). V gave up 0 bases and J gave up 3 bases, with 18 bases separating them. This CDR3 is 18 amino acids long. Germline CDR1 and CDR2: LNHNV and YYDKDF (reference sequence).

The rearrangement links TRBV27 to TRBJ2-3; a possible D gene is TRBD2 (6 bases). Germline V gene data show CDR1 as MNHEY and CDR2 as SMNVEV (reference sequence). Between the trimmed V and J ends, which lost 6 bases and 3 bases, there was a span of 19 bases. The CDR3 is made up of 16 amino acids. The CDR3 nucleotides are TGTGCCAGCAGACCACAGCGGGCAAGAAGTACAGATACGCAGTATTTT. Amino acids: CASRPQRARSTDTQYF.

This clone has just one count. V and J are TRBV6-5 and TRBJ2-5, with D possibly matching TRBD1 (6 bases). CDR1 and CDR2 from the germline V gene are MNHEY and SVGAGI. This CDR3 comprises 15 residues. Trimming removed 6 bases at V and 4 bases at J, with 18 bases between. The CDR3 sequence: CASRDTGYALETQYF. CDR3 DNA sequence: TGTGCCAGCAGAGATACAGGGTACGCTCTAGAGACCCAGTACTTC.

Only one count was recorded for this clone. Here the CDR3 reads CASSLYSGGLSYEQYF. In nucleotides, the CDR3 is TGTGCCAGCAGTTTATATAGCGGGGGTCTCTCCTACGAGCAGTACTTC. The rearrangement joins TRBV27 to TRBJ2-7, with 9 bases identical to TRBD2. This CDR3 has 16 residues. Germline-derived CDR1 and CDR2 are MNHEY and SMNVEV (reference sequence). Trimming at V came to 1 base and at J to 0 bases, leaving 4 bases not matched to a gene.

The chain joins TRBV4-1 to TRBJ2-4; 8 nucleotides line up with TRBD1. This CDR3 comprises 15 residues. The V segment lost 0 bases and the J segment 4 bases; nucleotides outside the gene matches: 2. Looked up from germline, CDR1 is MGHRA and CDR2 is YSYEKL. The DNA for the CDR3 is TGCGCCAGCAGCCAAGAGGGACAGGAAAAAAACATTCAGTACTTC. Translation gives CASSQEGQEKNIQYF.

The chain couples TRBV4-1 to TRBJ1-1; D gene uncertain. This CDR3 is 14 amino acids long. The V gene's germline CDR1 is MGHRA and CDR2 YSYEKL. The V and J ends lost 0 bases and 1 base respectively, with 6 bases between them. The CDR3 loop is CASSQDEANTEAFF. The CDR3 bases are TGCGCCAGCAGCCAAGATGAGGCGAACACTGAAGCTTTCTTT.

The V call is TRBV13, the J call TRBJ2-2; 10 positions agree with TRBD2. V shed 10 bases, J shed 1 base, and the junction held 6 bases outside the gene matches. This CDR3 is built from 15 residues. CDR1 and CDR2 (germline): PRHDT, FYEKMQ (reference sequence). CDR3 nucleotides: TGTGCCATACCCAGGACTAGCGGGAACACCGGGGAGCTGTTTTTT. Its protein product is CAIPRTSGNTGELFF.

The chain is built from TRBV3-1 (or the pseudogene TRBV3-2) and TRBJ2-1, with 9 bases matching TRBD2. Trimming at V came to 3 bases and at J to 1 base, leaving 22 bases not matched to a gene. The CDR3 is 22 amino acids. CDR1 and CDR2 (germline): LGHDT, YNNKEL (reference sequence). CDR3 protein: CASSQRAIAGAPDRLSYNEQFF. As DNA, the CDR3 is TGTGCCAGCAGCCAGAGGGCTATAGCGGGGGCCCCAGATCGGCTATCCTACAATGAGCAGTTCTTC.

The V and J genes are TRBV5-6 and TRBJ2-7; TRBD1 aligns across 9 bases. Germline V gives CDR1 SGHDT, CDR2 YYEEEE. V was pared by 3 bases and J by 4 bases, with 5 bases of the junction left unmatched. The CDR3 sequence is 14 residues long. CDR3 nucleotides: TGTGCCAGCAGCTACGAGACAGGGGGGTACGAGCAGTACTTC. It codes for CASSYETGGYEQYF.

The rearrangement links TRBV7-9 to TRBJ1-3; D is unresolved. This CDR3 has 15 residues. Germline V CDR1 and CDR2: SEHNR, FQNEAQ (reference sequence). With 1 base removed from V and 2 bases from J, the gap between germline ends came to 9 bases. CDR3 region: CASSLVSIAGNTIYF. CDR3 coding DNA: TGTGCCAGCAGCTTAGTTAGTATCGCTGGAAACACCATATATTTT.

The rearrangement links TRBV7-3 to TRBJ1-3; D is unresolved. The CDR3 loop spans 13 amino acids. Germline V gives CDR1 SGHTA, CDR2 FQGTGA. The V end lost 5 bases, the J end lost 4 bases, and 9 bases lay between the germline ends. CDR3 sequence (DNA): TGTGCCAGCAGCGTAGCCAGAGGAAACACCATATATTTT. Its translation is CASSVARGNTIYF.

V gene TRBV19 combines with J gene TRBJ1-2; D perhaps matches TRBD1 (5 bases). Trimming left V 0 bases short and J 7 bases short, with 9 bases between. CDR1 and CDR2 (germline): LNHDA, SQIVND (reference sequence). This CDR3 is 13 amino acids long. The CDR3 nucleotides are TGTGCCAGTAGTATAGAGGGGCGTCGTGGCTACACCTTC. Amino acid sequence: CASSIEGRRGYTF.

This clone was seen only once. V and J are TRBV11-2 and TRBJ1-2, with 10 bases lining up with TRBD1. Per germline, CDR1 SGHAT and CDR2 FQNNGV. Losses at the gene ends were 5 bases for V and 4 bases for J; bases not matched to a gene: 4. The CDR3 has 14 residues. The CDR3 spells CASSPRTGGYGYTF. CDR3 DNA: TGTGCCAGCAGCCCAAGGACAGGGGGCTATGGCTACACCTTC.

The V and J genes are TRBV6-1 and TRBJ1-1; D call uncertain. Germline V gives CDR1 MNHNS, CDR2 SASEGT. The CDR3 spans 14 residues. The V and J ends lost 2 bases and 6 bases respectively, with 13 bases between them. The CDR3 sequence is CASSETLRLAEAFF. The CDR3, as DNA: TGTGCCAGCAGTGAAACGCTGAGACTTGCTGAAGCTTTCTTT.

This chain joins TRBV4-2 and TRBJ1-4, with 7 bases matching TRBD1. Germline V gene lookup returns CDR1 LGHNA and CDR2 YNFKEQ. The CDR3 totals 18 residues. V shed 3 bases, J shed 2 bases, and the junction held 12 bases outside the gene matches. The CDR3 DNA follows: TGTGCCAGCAGCCACCCAGGGGGGTTGGACGACACTAATGAAAAACTGTTTTTT. It codes for CASSHPGGLDDTNEKLFF.

The CDR3 nucleotides read TGTGCCAGTACACCCGGGACAGGGGGCTCCCCTAACTATGGCTACACCTTC. Translating gives CASTPGTGGSPNYGYTF. V and J are TRBV19 and TRBJ1-2; TRBD1 matches 12 bases. The CDR3 totals 17 residues. The V gene's germline CDR1 is LNHDA and CDR2 SQIVND (reference sequence). V shed 7 bases, J shed 0 bases, and the junction held 9 bases outside the gene matches.

The rearrangement joins TRBV11-2 to TRBJ2-1; the D is unclear. Trimming left V 2 bases short and J 0 bases short, with 8 bases between. CDR3 size: 15 residues. The germline V gene encodes CDR1 SGHAT and CDR2 FQNNGV. CDR3 amino acids: CASSLSTSSYNEQFF. Here the CDR3 DNA reads TGTGCCAGCAGCTTATCTACGAGCTCCTACAATGAGCAGTTCTTC.